Presented here are 27 T cell receptor beta chains from one specimen sequenced in a study of blood T cells in healthy people across ages. A J-beta primer mix and a sample-barcoded 5' primer were used in a second PCR of about 7 to 12 cycles. TCRdb re-called the 5' RACE reads through MiXCR, storing one row per CDR3 protein. Of approximately 2,000,000 distinct CDR3 sequences listed, roughly two fifths are singletons. Specimen: blood. These receptors came from a human donor in good health.

The chain joins TRBV7-9 to TRBJ2-6; possibly TRBD1 or TRBD2 for D (5 bases each). The CDR3 runs to 17 residues. The V gene lost 2 bases and the J gene lost 3 bases, with 14 bases spanning the gap. CDR1 and CDR2 from the germline V gene are SEHNR and FQNEAQ (reference sequence). In DNA, the CDR3 is TGTGCCAGCAGCTTAACTAGGGGTAGAGTTGGGGCCAACGTCCTGACTTTC. Protein: CASSLTRGRVGANVLTF.

The chain couples TRBV20-1 to TRBJ2-7; 7 bases are shared with TRBD1. The end of the DNA is better explained by TRBJ2-4, so the J call may be wrong. CDR3 length: 16 amino acids. The germline V gene has CDR1 DFQATT and CDR2 SNEGSKA (reference sequence). The CDR3, as DNA: TGCAGTGCTAGAGATAAGACAGGGTCGACCAAAAACATTCAGTACTTC. Residues: CSARDKTGSTKNIQYF.

The rearrangement links TRBV12-3 or TRBV12-4 to TRBJ1-1, with D possibly matching TRBD1 (5 bases). Trimming pared 6 bases from V and 5 bases from J, leaving 10 bases between. This CDR3 region has 12 residues. For the CDR3, the DNA is TGTGCCAGCAGGTTCAGGGAAACTGAAGCTTTCTTT. This encodes CASRFRETEAFF.

The chain is built from TRBV5-1 and TRBJ1-5; TRBD1 might be the D (6 bases). The CDR3 contains 15 residues. V was clipped by 5 bases and J by 5 bases, with 17 bases between them. The germline CDR1 and CDR2 sequences are SGHRS and YFSETQ. The CDR3 protein is CASSFGQGSHQPQHF. CDR3 DNA sequence: TGCGCCAGCAGTTTTGGGCAGGGGTCCCATCAGCCCCAGCATTTT. The whole variable domain, remainder taken from reference TRBV5-1 and TRBJ1-5, is KAGVTQTPRYLIKTRGQQVTLSCSPISGHRSVSWYQQTPGQGLQFLFEYFSETQRNKGNFPGRFSGRQFSNSRSEMNVSTLELGDSALYLCASSFGQGSHQPQHFGDGTRLSIL.

This rearrangement joins TRBV2 to TRBJ2-1; 8 bases are shared with TRBD1. The CDR3 contains 15 residues. Germline values: CDR1 SNHLY, CDR2 FYNNEI. V dropped 3 bases and J dropped 8; count of bases not matched to a gene: 9. This CDR3 is CASSEQGQAGDEQFF. In DNA form, the CDR3 reads TGTGCCAGCAGTGAGCAGGGACAGGCCGGCGATGAGCAGTTCTTC.

The rearrangement joins TRBV15 to TRBJ2-2, with TRBD1 matching 8 bases. Germline-derived CDR1 and CDR2 are LNHNV and YYDKDF (reference sequence). The J segment lost 6 bases and the V segment lost 0 bases, leaving 6 bases of the junction unmatched. The CDR3 contains 16 residues. In nucleotides, the CDR3 is TGTGCCACCAGCAGAGATCCGAACAGGGGGTCCGGGGAGCTGTTTTTT. Protein: CATSRDPNRGSGELFF.

The J gene is TRBJ1-5, the V gene TRBV4-2, with a possible D match to TRBD1 (6 bases). Germline V gene data show CDR1 as LGHNA and CDR2 as YNFKEQ. CDR3 length equals 16 residues. Trimming pared 3 bases from V and 2 bases from J, leaving 14 bases between. The CDR3 here is CASSHVGGGGNQPQHF. The CDR3 DNA follows: TGTGCCAGCAGCCACGTAGGAGGGGGAGGCAATCAGCCCCAGCATTTT.

The chain combines TRBV6-5 with TRBJ2-1, with D unresolved. The germline CDR1 and CDR2 sequences are MNHEY and SVGAGI. Trimming left V 0 bases short and J 7 bases short, with 16 bases between. The CDR3 covers 16 residues. The CDR3 bases are TGTGCCAGCAGTTACTCGACTGGTGAGTCCTTGAATGAGCAGTTCTTC. This gives the protein CASSYSTGESLNEQFF.

This clonotype was recorded a few times. This chain uses TRBV4-3 with TRBJ2-5, with D uncertain. The germline gives CDR1 LGHNA, CDR2 YSLEER. CDR3 size: 15 residues. Trimming removed 3 bases at V and 2 bases at J, with 13 bases between. The chain's CDR3 is CASSHSPLSQETQYF. CDR3 DNA: TGCGCCAGCAGCCACAGTCCGCTCTCACAAGAGACCCAGTACTTC.

The J gene is TRBJ1-1, the V gene TRBV9; 9 nucleotides agree with TRBD1. CDR3 length: 15 amino acids. The V gene end was trimmed by 1 base and the J gene end by 1 base; junction bases not matched to a gene: 2. Germline CDR1 reads SGDLS; CDR2 reads YYNGEE. In DNA, the CDR3 is TGTGCCAGCAGCGTACCGGGACAGGGGAACACTGAAGCTTTCTTT. Residues: CASSVPGQGNTEAFF. Together with reference TRBV9 and TRBJ1-1, the CDR3 gives the full variable domain: DSGVTQTPKHLITATGQRVTLRCSPRSGDLSVYWYQQSLDQGLQFLIQYYNGEERAKGNILERFSAQQFPDLHSELNLSSLELGDSALYFCASSVPGQGNTEAFFGQGTRLTVV.

A few counts support this clonotype. The rearrangement uses TRBV4-3 and TRBJ1-5; possible D gene TRBD1, 6 bases. The CDR3 is made up of 13 amino acids. Between the trimmed V and J ends, which lost 2 bases and 5 bases, there was a span of 7 bases. CDR1 LGHNA and CDR2 YSLEER come from the germline V gene. Here the CDR3 reads CASSQRTDQPQHF. The CDR3 DNA follows: TGCGCCAGCAGCCAAAGGACAGATCAGCCCCAGCATTTT.

The CDR3 nucleotides are TGTGCCAGCAGCCTACTCAGGGAACAAGAGACCCAGTACTTC. Its protein product is CASSLLREQETQYF. The chain uses TRBV5-6 and TRBJ2-5; D possibly corresponds to TRBD1 (5 bases). V lost 4 bases to trimming and J lost 2 bases, with 12 bases between them. The CDR3 extends over 14 amino acids. From germline, CDR1 is SGHDT and CDR2 YYEEEE.

The V call is TRBV3-1, the J call TRBJ2-5; 8 bases are a match to TRBD1. This CDR3 comprises 16 residues. Losses at the gene ends were 4 bases for V and 5 bases for J; bases not matched to a gene: 12. Germline assignment: CDR1 LGHDT and CDR2 YNNKEL (reference sequence). CDR3 residues: CASSLSIPGQEETQYF. CDR3 nucleotides: TGTGCCAGCAGCCTGTCGATTCCGGGACAGGAGGAGACCCAGTACTTC.

The rearrangement joins TRBV5-1 to TRBJ2-7; 9 nucleotides match TRBD2. The V gene's germline CDR1 is SGHRS and CDR2 YFSETQ. Germline trimming cut 4 bases from V and 2 bases from J; bases unmatched to any gene: 7. The CDR3 loop spans 15 amino acids. The CDR3 region has the DNA TGCGCCAGCAGCCTTAGCGGGGGTTTCCCCTACGAGCAGTACTTC. Residues: CASSLSGGFPYEQYF.

The chain carries TRBV5-6 and TRBJ2-1; a weak D match, TRBD2 (5 bases). The last part of the DNA fits TRBJ2-7 better; the J call may be wrong. CDR3 length: 16 amino acids. Germline assignment: CDR1 SGHDT and CDR2 YYEEEE. In DNA, the CDR3 is TGTGCCAGCAGCTTGTCCGGGATCTTCGCCTACAATGAGCAGTACTTC. Protein product: CASSLSGIFAYNEQYF.

J is TRBJ2-3 and V is TRBV11-1; 7 bases line up with TRBD1. The V gene's germline CDR1 is SGHAT and CDR2 FQDESV (reference sequence). V lost 5 bases and J lost 2; bases outside the gene matches: 25. The CDR3 consists of 21 residues. The CDR3 sequence: CASSPLFGAATGRRVTDTQYF. The CDR3 nucleotides read TGTGCCAGCAGCCCCCTATTTGGGGCCGCGACAGGGCGGAGAGTCACAGATACGCAGTATTTT.

The genes are TRBV7-8 and TRBJ2-7, with TRBD2 identical over 7 bases. The CDR3 has 16 residues. V was clipped by 1 base and J by 0 bases; unmatched bases: 6. Germline V gives CDR1 SGHVS, CDR2 FQNEAQ. The CDR3 loop is CASSLEAGVTSYEQYF. The CDR3 bases are TGTGCCAGCAGCTTAGAGGCGGGGGTGACCTCCTACGAGCAGTACTTC.

In this sample, this clonotype turned up many times. The chain couples TRBV4-2 to TRBJ2-1; 7 positions agree with TRBD2. V gave up 1 base and J gave up 5 bases; unmatched junction bases: 14. Germline CDR1 LGHNA, CDR2 YNFKEQ. The CDR3 consists of 18 residues. CDR3 residues: CASSQVFQAGNTDNEQFF. CDR3 in DNA: TGTGCCAGCAGCCAAGTTTTTCAAGCGGGGAATACAGACAATGAGCAGTTCTTC.

This clonotype came up once. The chain is built from TRBV20-1 and TRBJ1-1, with D tentatively TRBD1 (5 bases). The CDR3 sequence is 11 residues long. V lost 7 bases to trimming and J lost 0 bases, with 6 bases between them. Germline CDR1 DFQATT, CDR2 SNEGSKA (reference sequence). In nucleotides, the CDR3 is TGCAGTGGGGACTTGAACACTGAAGCTTTCTTT. It codes for CSGDLNTEAFF.

The chain employs TRBV27 and TRBJ1-1; 8 bases are shared with TRBD1. This CDR3 spans 17 amino acids. The V gene's germline CDR1 is MNHEY and CDR2 SMNVEV (reference sequence). V was pared by 2 bases and J by 2 bases, with 10 bases of the junction left unmatched. The CDR3 region is CASSLGAGGAGNTEAFF. CDR3 nucleotides: TGTGCCAGCAGTTTAGGGGCAGGGGGCGCCGGTAACACTGAAGCTTTCTTT.

This chain joins TRBV27 and TRBJ2-1, with 8 bases aligning to TRBD2. With V trimmed by 6 bases and J by 4 bases, 11 bases remained unmatched. Germline assignment: CDR1 MNHEY and CDR2 SMNVEV (reference sequence). There are 16 residues in the CDR3. CDR3 in amino acids: CASSSGGRGIYNEQFF. In DNA form, the CDR3 reads TGTGCCAGCAGCTCGGGGGGGCGTGGGATTTACAATGAGCAGTTCTTC.

The chain couples TRBV7-9 to TRBJ2-4; D is undetermined. In germline, CDR1 is SEHNR, CDR2 FQNEAQ (reference sequence). V was clipped by 4 bases and J by 1 base, with 8 bases between them. The CDR3 sequence is 14 residues long. CDR3 coding DNA: TGTGCCAGCAGCTCGGGCTTTGCCAAAAACATTCAGTACTTC. Its translation is CASSSGFAKNIQYF.

This clonotype occurred a few times. The chain combines TRBV7-2 with TRBJ2-3; TRBD1 or TRBD2 may be the D gene (5 bases each). The germline CDR1 and CDR2 sequences are SGHTA and FQGNSA. Trimming stripped 5 bases from V and 3 bases from J, with 12 bases between. There are 14 residues in the CDR3. The CDR3 protein is CASSDIWGTDTQYF. The CDR3 DNA reads TGTGCCAGCAGCGATATTTGGGGGACAGATACGCAGTATTTT.

The chain couples TRBV7-8 to TRBJ1-1; 10 nucleotides line up with TRBD1. Germline CDR1 reads SGHVS; CDR2 reads FQNEAQ. The CDR3 covers 16 residues. Losses at the gene ends were 4 bases for V and 4 bases for J; bases not matched to a gene: 9. The CDR3 sequence: CASSSRQGAVPTEAFF. The CDR3, as DNA: TGTGCCAGCAGCTCGCGACAGGGGGCAGTCCCCACTGAAGCTTTCTTT. The full variable domain, rest sourced from reference TRBV7-8 and TRBJ1-1, is GAGVSQSPRYKVAKRGQDVALRCDPISGHVSLFWYQQALGQGPEFLTYFQNEAQLDKSGLPSDRFFAERPEGSVSTLKIQRTQQEDSAVYLCASSSRQGAVPTEAFFGQGTRLTVV.

Concerning this clonotype itself: Germline and junction disagree at one end, which may indicate a read error. The gene calls are TRBV29-1 and TRBJ2-3; 8 bases are shared with TRBD2. Germline V gene sequence: CDR1 SQVTM, CDR2 ANQGSEA. This CDR3 region has 19 residues. CDR3 bases: TGCAGCGTTGTCCGGGCCGGCGGGGGGCCTGACGGCTCCACAGATGCGCAGTATTTT. Protein: CSVVRAGGGPDGSTDAQYF.

The chain combines TRBV20-1 with TRBJ2-5; possible D gene TRBD2, 6 bases. The length of the CDR3 is 15 residues. CDR1 is DFQATT, CDR2 SNEGSKA, per germline (reference sequence). Trimming pared 3 bases from V and 2 bases from J, leaving 16 bases between. The CDR3 reads CSASFYGAGQETQYF. In DNA form, the CDR3 reads TGCAGTGCTAGTTTTTACGGGGCGGGGCAAGAGACCCAGTACTTC.

This clonotype was counted at least ten times. DNA for the CDR3: TGCGCCAGCAGCCAAGATGGGGGGGGCACTAATGAAAAACTGTTTTTT. Translating it yields CASSQDGGGTNEKLFF. V gene TRBV4-3 combines with J gene TRBJ1-4; a possible D gene is TRBD1 (6 bases). V dropped 0 bases and J dropped 2 bases, with 10 bases sitting between them. Germline CDR1 reads LGHNA; CDR2 reads YSLEER. There are 16 residues in the CDR3.